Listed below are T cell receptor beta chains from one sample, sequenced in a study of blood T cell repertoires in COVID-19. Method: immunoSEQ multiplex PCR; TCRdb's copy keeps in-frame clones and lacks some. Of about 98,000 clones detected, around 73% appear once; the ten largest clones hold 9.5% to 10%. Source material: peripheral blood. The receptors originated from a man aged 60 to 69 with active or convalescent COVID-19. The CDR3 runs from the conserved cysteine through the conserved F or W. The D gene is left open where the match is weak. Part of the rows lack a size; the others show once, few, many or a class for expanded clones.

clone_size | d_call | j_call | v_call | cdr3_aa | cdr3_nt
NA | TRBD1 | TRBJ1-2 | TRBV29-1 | CSVEPGQGGTGYTF | TGCAGCGTTGAACCCGGACAGGGAGGTACGGGCTACACCTTC
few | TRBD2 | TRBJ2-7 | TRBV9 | CASSFSGNSYEQYF | TGTGCCAGCAGCTTTAGCGGGAATTCCTACGAGCAGTACTTC
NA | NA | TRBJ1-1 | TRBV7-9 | CAFLSGGTEAFF | TGTGCCTTCCTATCCGGGGGGACTGAAGCTTTCTTT
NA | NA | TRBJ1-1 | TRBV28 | CASSRGNTEAFF | TGTGCCAGCAGCAGGGGTAACACTGAAGCTTTCTTT
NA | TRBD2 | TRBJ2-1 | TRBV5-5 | CASSHSPLSGPYNEQFF | TGTGCCAGCAGCCATAGCCCCCTTAGCGGGCCCTACAATGAGCAGTTCTTC
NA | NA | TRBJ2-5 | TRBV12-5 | CASGPGLQETQYF | TGTGCTAGTGGTCCGGGACTTCAAGAGACCCAGTACTTC
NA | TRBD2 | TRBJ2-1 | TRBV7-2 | CASSLASGSLDEQFF | TGTGCCAGCAGCTTAGCTAGCGGGAGCTTGGATGAGCAGTTCTTC
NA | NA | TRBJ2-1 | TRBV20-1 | CSASGVAGALRGALNEQFF | TGCAGTGCTAGTGGGGTGGCGGGAGCCCTCCGGGGGGCCCTAAATGAGCAGTTCTTC
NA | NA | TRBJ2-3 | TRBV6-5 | CASSYVLTDTQYF | TGTGCCAGCAGTTACGTCCTGACAGATACGCAGTATTTT
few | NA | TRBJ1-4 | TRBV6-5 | CASSYSGQPTNEKLFF | TGTGCCAGCAGTTACTCCGGACAGCCAACTAATGAAAAACTGTTTTTT
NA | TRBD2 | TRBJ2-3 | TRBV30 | CAWSSPLAGEQYF | TGTGCCTGGAGTTCCCCCCTAGCGGGTGAGCAGTATTTT
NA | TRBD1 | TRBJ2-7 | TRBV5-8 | CASGRTGSAYEQYF | TGTGCCAGCGGGAGGACAGGGTCTGCCTACGAGCAGTACTTC
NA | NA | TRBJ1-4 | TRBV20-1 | CSASFQEELFF | TGCAGTGCTTCCTTCCAAGAGGAACTGTTTTTT
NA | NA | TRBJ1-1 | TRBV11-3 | CASSTEENTEAFF | TGTGCCAGCTCTACGGAGGAGAACACTGAAGCTTTCTTT
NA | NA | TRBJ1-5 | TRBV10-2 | CASGSLEHNQPQHF | TGCGCCAGCGGCAGTTTGGAGCACAATCAGCCCCAGCATTTT
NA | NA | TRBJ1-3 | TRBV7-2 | CASSLGPQGGIGNTIYF | TGTGCCAGCAGCTTAGGGCCACAGGGTGGTATTGGAAACACCATATATTTT
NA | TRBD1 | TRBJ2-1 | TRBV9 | CASSSPGRDRHKLNEQFF | TGTGCCAGCAGCTCTCCGGGTAGGGACAGACATAAACTCAATGAGCAGTTCTTC
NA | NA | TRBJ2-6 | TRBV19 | CASSVQGAGANVLTF | TGTGCCAGTAGTGTACAGGGAGCTGGGGCCAACGTCCTGACTTTC
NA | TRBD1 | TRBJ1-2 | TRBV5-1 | CASSGDRGQSGYTF | TGCGCCAGCAGCGGGGACAGGGGACAAAGTGGCTACACCTTC
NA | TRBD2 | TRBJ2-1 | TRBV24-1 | CATSDPQAGGLAEQFF | TGTGCCACCAGTGATCCTCAAGCGGGAGGTCTCGCTGAGCAGTTCTTC
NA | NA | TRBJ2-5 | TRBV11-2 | CASSGGRRSETQYF | TGTGCCAGCAGCGGGGGGAGGCGGTCAGAGACCCAGTACTTC
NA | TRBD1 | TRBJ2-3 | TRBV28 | CASSTPGTGKDTQYF | TGTGCCAGCAGTACCCCTGGGACAGGGAAGGATACGCAGTATTTT
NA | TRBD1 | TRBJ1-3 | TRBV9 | CASSVAQGDSGNTIYF | TGTGCCAGCAGCGTAGCTCAGGGGGACTCTGGAAACACCATATATTTT
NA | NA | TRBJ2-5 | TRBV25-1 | CASSGGTQETQYF | TGTGCCAGCTCAGGGGGGACCCAAGAGACCCAGTACTTC
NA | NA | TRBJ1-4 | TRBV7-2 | CASSPGGGGEKLFF | TGTGCCAGCAGCCCGGGGGGGGGCGGTGAAAAACTGTTTTTT
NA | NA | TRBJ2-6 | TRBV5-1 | CASSFSSSSGANVLTF | TGCGCCAGCAGCTTTTCTAGTAGCTCTGGGGCCAACGTCCTGACTTTC
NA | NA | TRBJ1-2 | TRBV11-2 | CASSSGGYYGYTF | TGTGCCAGCAGCTCGGGGGGATACTATGGCTACACCTTC
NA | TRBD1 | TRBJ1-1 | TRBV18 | CASSRRTGGNTEAFF | TGTGCCAGCTCTCGGAGGACAGGGGGAAACACTGAAGCTTTCTTT
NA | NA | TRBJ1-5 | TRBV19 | CASSIAGGNQPQHF | TGTGCCAGTAGTATAGCAGGAGGGAATCAGCCCCAGCATTTT
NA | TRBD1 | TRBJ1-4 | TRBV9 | CASSVGPGTAGEKLFF | TGTGCCAGCAGCGTAGGACCCGGGACAGCGGGTGAAAAACTGTTTTTT
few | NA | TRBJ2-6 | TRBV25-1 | CASSEWSGQPTF | TGTGCCAGCAGTGAATGGTCAGGACAGCCAACTTTC
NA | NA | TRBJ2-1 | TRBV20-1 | CSVTYNEQFF | TGCAGTGTGACTTACAATGAGCAGTTCTTC
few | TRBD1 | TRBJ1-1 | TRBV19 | CASSIVPWGTGLNMNTEAFF | TGTGCCAGTAGTATCGTACCTTGGGGGACAGGACTAAACATGAACACTGAAGCTTTCTTT
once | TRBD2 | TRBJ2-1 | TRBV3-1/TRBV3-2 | CASSYLVAGSYNEQFF | TGTGCCAGCAGCTACCTCGTAGCGGGTTCCTACAATGAGCAGTTCTTC
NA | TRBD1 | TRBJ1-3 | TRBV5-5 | CASSSRQGAPGNTIYF | TGTGCCAGCAGCTCTCGACAGGGTGCCCCTGGGAACACCATATATTTT
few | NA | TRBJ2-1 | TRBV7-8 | CASSLGTRGTQAGVRKNEQFF | TGTGCCAGCAGCTTAGGAACCAGGGGTACCCAGGCGGGAGTTAGGAAGAATGAGCAGTTCTTC
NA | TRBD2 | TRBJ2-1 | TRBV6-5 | CASTGLARYNEQFF | TGTGCCAGCACCGGACTAGCGAGATACAATGAGCAGTTCTTC
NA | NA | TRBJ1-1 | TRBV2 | CASREASMNTEAFF | TGTGCCAGCAGGGAGGCCTCCATGAACACTGAAGCTTTCTTT
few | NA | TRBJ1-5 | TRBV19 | CASERGNRNQPQHF | TGTGCCTCCGAAAGGGGGAATCGCAATCAGCCCCAGCATTTT
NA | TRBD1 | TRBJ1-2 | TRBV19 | CASSVSGGWRAGYTF | TGTGCCAGTAGTGTCTCAGGGGGCTGGCGTGCTGGCTACACCTTC
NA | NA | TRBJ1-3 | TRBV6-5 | CASSYSSSRAGNTIYF | TGTGCCAGCAGTTACTCGTCCAGCAGGGCTGGAAACACCATATATTTT
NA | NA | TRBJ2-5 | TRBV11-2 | CASSLAAGFQETQYF | TGTGCCAGCAGCTTAGCGGCGGGCTTCCAAGAGACCCAGTACTTC
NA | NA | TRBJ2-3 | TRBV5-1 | CASSLSQAGTDTQYF | TGCGCCAGCAGCTTGTCCCAGGCTGGCACAGATACGCAGTATTTT
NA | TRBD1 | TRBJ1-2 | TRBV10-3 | CAISDAGTGVGYTF | TGTGCCATCAGTGACGCCGGGACAGGCGTTGGCTACACCTTC